This TCR beta chain was captured by sequencing in a study of blood T cell repertoires in COVID-19. Whole-study context: The United States, Italy and Spain provided the acute and convalescent COVID-19 samples.

The CDR3 covers 12 residues. The germline gives CDR1 LGHDT, CDR2 YNNKEL (reference sequence). The germline V and J ends were trimmed by 6 bases and 5 bases, with 10 bases remaining between them. Under the authors' procedure: Using reference gene primer amplification, nucleated cell counts were estimated. The data were produced by immunoSEQ multiplex PCR, yet TCRdb's version contains in-frame clones alone and is incomplete. That table gives V, J and clone size, and the DNA gave D and trimming. Here the sample spans roughly 38,000 clones, over 80% being singletons. The chain combines TRBV3-1 (or the pseudogene TRBV3-2) with TRBJ2-5; D might be TRBD1 (5 bases). The sequenced material came from peripheral blood. This TCR derives from a woman in her seventies with acute or convalescent COVID-19. In DNA form, the CDR3 reads TGTGCCAGCAGGGTATCAGGGGAGACCCAGTACTTC. Protein sequence: CASRVSGETQYF.